These 27 T cell receptor beta chains originate from one sample sequenced in a study of T cell clonotyping in hematopoietic cell transplantation. Data came from immunoSEQ multiplex PCR; TCRdb stores just in-frame clones and leaves some out. The sample lists roughly 38,000 clones; about 87% were seen once. The sequencing input was peripheral blood mononuclear cells. These receptors were obtained from a woman aged 40 to 50 in good health. Some clones in this sample may be carry-over from other donors' samples.

V usage is TRBV27 and J usage is TRBJ2-2; D is unclear. Germline CDR1 and CDR2: MNHEY and SMNVEV (reference sequence). There are 15 residues in the CDR3. Deletions cut 6 bases from V and 1 base from J, with 12 bases between. The CDR3 loop is CASRPFDRNTGELFF. The CDR3 DNA is TGTGCCAGCAGGCCGTTTGACCGGAACACCGGGGAGCTGTTTTTT.

The chain carries TRBV25-1 and TRBJ1-4; D call uncertain. Germline CDR1 is MGHDK and CDR2 is SYGVNS. The CDR3 covers 11 residues. Trimming removed 7 bases from V and 10 bases from J, with 10 bases in between. CDR3 nucleotides: TGTGCCAGCATTAGTGGAGGAAAACTGTTTTTT. The encoded protein is CASISGGKLFF.

The chain is built from TRBV6-6 and TRBJ1-4; no definite D call. The length of the CDR3 is 14 residues. Germline CDR1 reads MNHNY; CDR2 reads SVGAGI (reference sequence). V lost 6 bases and J lost 4, with 12 bases in between. The CDR3 DNA is TGTGCCAGCAGAATACCGGGAATTAATGAAAAACTGTTTTTT. The encoded protein is CASRIPGINEKLFF.

The rearrangement links TRBV30 to TRBJ1-5; D gene uncertain. V lost 0 bases, J lost 7 bases, and 10 bases lay in between. Germline assignment: CDR1 GTSNPN and CDR2 SVGIG (reference sequence). The CDR3 has 13 residues. CDR3 sequence reads: CAWSVHSEQPQHF. In DNA form, the CDR3 reads TGTGCCTGGAGTGTACACTCGGAACAGCCCCAGCATTTT.

The chain employs TRBV5-1 and TRBJ1-2; tentative D call: TRBD1 (5 bases). Trimming took 0 bases from V and 6 from J, leaving 6 bases between them. The germline CDR1 and CDR2 sequences are SGHRS and YFSETQ. The CDR3 totals 12 residues. This CDR3 is CASSLVRDGYTF. The CDR3 nucleotides read TGCGCCAGCAGCTTGGTCAGGGATGGCTACACCTTC. Looking up the rest from reference TRBV5-1 and TRBJ1-2 gives the full variable domain: KAGVTQTPRYLIKTRGQQVTLSCSPISGHRSVSWYQQTPGQGLQFLFEYFSETQRNKGNFPGRFSGRQFSNSRSEMNVSTLELGDSALYLCASSLVRDGYTFGSGTRLTVV.

The genes are TRBV6-1 and TRBJ1-4, with 9 bases fitting TRBD1. CDR1 is MNHNS, CDR2 SASEGT, per germline. CDR3 length: 16 residues. Unmatched junction bases numbered 7, after V lost 0 bases and J lost 8 bases. CDR3 DNA: TGTGCCAGCAGTGAAGCACGTCGACAGGGGGAGGAAAAACTGTTTTTT. This translates into CASSEARRQGEEKLFF.

V gene TRBV11-1 combines with J gene TRBJ1-1; 9 nucleotides match TRBD1. CDR1 SGHAT and CDR2 FQDESV come from the germline V gene (reference sequence). The length of the CDR3 is 13 residues. The trim removed 4 bases at V and 10 bases at J, leaving 7 bases unmatched. In DNA form, the CDR3 reads TGTGCCAGCAGCTCGGGACAGGGCAGTGGAGCTTTCTTT. Translated: CASSSGQGSGAFF.

The chain is built from TRBV11-2 and TRBJ1-3, with TRBD1 identical over 7 bases. CDR1 and CDR2 (germline): SGHAT, FQNNGV. This CDR3 region has 17 residues. After removal of 1 base from V and 2 bases from J, the junction contained 8 bases not matched to a gene. CDR3 residues: CASSLVPTGLTGNTIYF. For the CDR3, the DNA is TGTGCCAGCAGCTTAGTTCCGACAGGGCTGACTGGAAACACCATATATTTT.

V gene TRBV30 combines with J gene TRBJ2-1, with TRBD2 matching 7 bases. Germline V gene sequence: CDR1 GTSNPN, CDR2 SVGIG (reference sequence). The CDR3 contains 14 residues. Germline trimming cut 0 bases from V and 6 bases from J; bases unmatched to any gene: 5. In DNA, the CDR3 is TGTGCCTGGAGTGTACACGGCGGGGGCAATGAGCAGTTCTTC. Amino acid sequence: CAWSVHGGGNEQFF.

The chain uses TRBV7-3 and TRBJ2-3; D perhaps matches TRBD1 (6 bases). CDR3 length equals 14 residues. Germline lookup yields CDR1 SGHTA and CDR2 FQGTGA. V dropped 2 bases and J dropped 2 bases, with 8 bases sitting between them. The CDR3 nucleotides are TGTGCCAGCAGCTTAGACAGGTCCACAGATACGCAGTATTTT. As protein: CASSLDRSTDTQYF.

The chain couples TRBV25-1 to TRBJ2-7, with D perhaps given as TRBD1 or TRBD2 (5 bases each). The CDR3 has 14 amino acids. Germline V gives CDR1 MGHDK, CDR2 SYGVNS. V dropped 2 bases and J dropped 3 bases, with 11 bases sitting between them. The CDR3 coding sequence is TGTGCCAGCAGTGAAGTGGGGGATGGCTACGAGCAGTACTTC. It is translated as CASSEVGDGYEQYF.

The V and J genes are TRBV11-3 and TRBJ1-1; no clear D gene. Germline-derived CDR1 and CDR2 are SGHNT and YENEEA. Trimming took 5 bases from V and 0 from J, leaving 7 bases between them. CDR3 length equals 13 residues. CDR3: CASSREVNTEAFF. The CDR3 DNA reads as TGTGCCAGCAGCCGTGAAGTGAACACTGAAGCTTTCTTT. Looking up the rest from reference TRBV11-3 and TRBJ1-1 gives the full variable domain: EAGVVQSPRYKIIEKKQPVAFWCNPISGHNTLYWYLQNLGQGPELLIRYENEEAVDDSQLPKDRFSAERLKGVDSTLKIQPAELGDSAVYLCASSREVNTEAFFGQGTRLTVV.

Only a few counts were recorded for this clone. The V gene is TRBV5-4, the J gene TRBJ2-6, with a tentative D call TRBD1 (5 bases). Per germline, CDR1 SGHNT and CDR2 YYREEE (reference sequence). This CDR3 contains 15 residues. Trimming took 3 bases from V and 2 from J, leaving 9 bases between them. Here the CDR3 reads CASSYSGTGANVLTF. CDR3 DNA: TGTGCCAGCAGCTACTCAGGGACTGGGGCCAACGTCCTGACTTTC.

The V gene is TRBV5-1, the J gene TRBJ2-7, with 11 bases fitting TRBD2. V lost 4 bases, J lost 4 bases, and 4 bases stayed unmatched. CDR1 and CDR2 (germline): SGHRS, YFSETQ. CDR3 size: 14 residues. CDR3 sequence: CASSPGLADYEQYF. The DNA for the CDR3 is TGCGCCAGCAGCCCGGGACTAGCGGATTACGAGCAGTACTTC. Based on the CDR3 plus reference TRBV5-1 and TRBJ2-7, the full variable domain is KAGVTQTPRYLIKTRGQQVTLSCSPISGHRSVSWYQQTPGQGLQFLFEYFSETQRNKGNFPGRFSGRQFSNSRSEMNVSTLELGDSALYLCASSPGLADYEQYFGPGTRLTVT.

V and J are TRBV2 and TRBJ1-5; unclear D gene. Between the trimmed V and J ends, which lost 9 bases and 5 bases, there was a span of 14 bases. CDR1 is SNHLY, CDR2 FYNNEI, per germline. This CDR3 comprises 13 residues. CDR3 sequence: CASRAGEDQPQHF. CDR3 bases: TGTGCCAGTAGGGCCGGGGAAGATCAGCCCCAGCATTTT.

The chain recombines TRBV19 with TRBJ1-4; D is unresolved. V shed 7 bases and J shed 7 bases, with 16 bases lying between them. Per the germline V gene, CDR1 is LNHDA and CDR2 is SQIVND (reference sequence). The CDR3 is 14 residues long. The CDR3 loop is CASKEPGGREKLFF. CDR3 sequence (DNA): TGTGCCAGTAAGGAGCCGGGAGGGCGTGAAAAACTGTTTTTT.

The chain has TRBV7-2 and TRBJ2-7, with D tentatively TRBD1 (6 bases). Germline CDR1 reads SGHTA; CDR2 reads FQGNSA. Trimming cost V 1 base and J 3 bases, with 16 bases left between them. CDR3 length: 16 residues. DNA of the CDR3: TGTGCCAGCAGCTTAGGGTCACCAGGGGCCGGCTACGAGCAGTACTTC. Translation gives CASSLGSPGAGYEQYF.

V and J are TRBV4-1 and TRBJ2-3; 10 bases align to TRBD2. The V and J ends lost 4 bases and 3 bases, in that order; junction bases with no gene match: 7. The CDR3 covers 16 residues. Germline lookup yields CDR1 MGHRA and CDR2 YSYEKL. CDR3 protein: CASSLRSSGRTDTQYF. The CDR3 DNA follows: TGCGCCAGCAGCCTACGATCTAGCGGGAGAACAGATACGCAGTATTTT.

This chain links TRBV6-5 with TRBJ1-2; 9 bases fit TRBD1. Germline assignment: CDR1 MNHEY and CDR2 SVGAGI. The CDR3 is 14 residues long. Germline trimming cut 6 bases from V and 4 bases from J; bases unmatched to any gene: 6. CDR3 amino acids: CASSGGTGTYGYTF. CDR3 coding DNA: TGTGCCAGCAGCGGGGGGACAGGGACCTATGGCTACACCTTC.

This rearrangement joins TRBV10-1 to TRBJ1-2; D is unclear. V lost 3 bases and J 2 bases, leaving 7 bases between the germline ends. Germline lookup yields CDR1 WNHNN and CDR2 SYGVQD (reference sequence). The CDR3 has 13 amino acids. The CDR3 protein is CASSDQANYGYTF. CDR3 nucleotides: TGCGCCAGCAGTGATCAGGCGAACTATGGCTACACCTTC.

The V call is TRBV19, the J call TRBJ1-2; 7 nucleotides agree with TRBD1. J gave up 4 bases and V 7 bases, and 9 bases lay outside the gene matches. Germline assignment: CDR1 LNHDA and CDR2 SQIVND (reference sequence). The CDR3 runs to 14 residues. The DNA of the CDR3 is TGTGCCAGTACCGCCTCCCGGGACAGCTATGGCTACACCTTC. This sequence encodes CASTASRDSYGYTF.

DNA of the CDR3: TGCGCCAGCAGCTACTCCGGGACAGGGGCGTATGGCTACACCTTC. This codes for CASSYSGTGAYGYTF. The rearrangement uses TRBV4-3 and TRBJ1-2, with TRBD1 matching over 10 bases. Trimming cost V 5 bases and J 5 bases; bases outside gene matches: 8. Germline lookup yields CDR1 LGHNA and CDR2 YSLEER. This CDR3 comprises 15 residues.

This clone appeared a few times. The chain combines TRBV30 with TRBJ1-5; D possibly corresponds to TRBD1 (5 bases). CDR3 length: 14 amino acids. Trimming took 0 bases from V and 7 from J, leaving 13 bases between them. The germline gives CDR1 GTSNPN, CDR2 SVGIG (reference sequence). CDR3 DNA: TGTGCCTGGAGTGTTGGGTTGAACAGGCAGCCCCAGCATTTT. The encoded protein is CAWSVGLNRQPQHF. Together with reference TRBV30 and TRBJ1-5, the CDR3 gives the full variable domain: SQTIHQWPATLVQPVGSPLSLECTVEGTSNPNLYWYRQAAGRGLQLLFYSVGIGQISSEVPQNLSASRPQDRQFILSSKKLLLSDSGFYLCAWSVGLNRQPQHFGDGTRLSIL.

This clone came up a few times. As DNA, the CDR3 is TGTGCCAGCAGTGAAACACAGGGGACTAATGAAAAACTGTTTTTT. Translation: CASSETQGTNEKLFF. V and J are TRBV6-1 and TRBJ1-4; TRBD1 aligns across 7 bases. Germline V gives CDR1 MNHNS, CDR2 SASEGT. CDR3 length equals 15 residues. Trimming cost V 2 bases and J 2 bases; bases outside gene matches: 2.

The chain couples TRBV19 to TRBJ2-2, with no clear D. This CDR3 is 16 amino acids long. V lost 5 bases and J lost 3, with 16 bases in between. Germline V gene lookup returns CDR1 LNHDA and CDR2 SQIVND (reference sequence). The CDR3 reads CASSLRMTVYTGELFF. The CDR3, as DNA: TGTGCCAGTAGTTTACGTATGACGGTCTACACCGGGGAGCTGTTTTTT.

This clone occurred a few times. The chain employs TRBV19 and TRBJ2-3; D perhaps matches TRBD2 (6 bases). From germline, CDR1 is LNHDA and CDR2 SQIVND (reference sequence). This CDR3 contains 13 residues. The V and J ends lost 6 bases and 1 base respectively, with 8 bases between them. The CDR3 protein is CASSGSGTDTQYF. CDR3 DNA sequence: TGTGCCAGTAGCGGGAGCGGCACAGATACGCAGTATTTT.

The chain links TRBV7-2 to TRBJ1-1; D gene uncertain. CDR3 length equals 13 residues. V lost 4 bases and J lost 0, with 6 bases in between. From germline, CDR1 is SGHTA and CDR2 FQGNSA. CDR3 sequence (DNA): TGTGCCAGCAGCTACCCGGTGAACACTGAAGCTTTCTTT. Translated, it gives CASSYPVNTEAFF.